Below, 27 T cell receptor beta chains from the same sample are listed, as sequenced in a study of memory CD4+ T cells and cytomegalovirus serostatus. Assay: immunoSEQ multiplex PCR; the TCRdb copy retains only in-frame clones and omits some. Among under 55,000 clones listed, around 83% were seen once. The sort gate was single viable CD3+CD4+CD8-CD45RO+ cells for memory CD4+ T cells. The sequenced sample was memory CD4+ T cells from blood. Receptors were obtained from an adult in good health and CMV-seropositive.

This chain joins TRBV6-5 and TRBJ2-5, with D tentatively TRBD1 or TRBD2 (6 bases each). Germline V lookup: CDR1 MNHEY, CDR2 SVGAGI. This CDR3 has 14 amino acids. V was trimmed by 5 bases and J by 2 bases, leaving 12 bases between them. CDR3 sequence reads: CASSRGGLQETQYF. The CDR3 bases are TGTGCCAGCAGTAGAGGGGGGTTACAAGAGACCCAGTACTTC.

V and J are TRBV5-1 and TRBJ2-5, with D perhaps matching TRBD1 (5 bases). CDR3 length: 15 residues. Germline CDR1 reads SGHRS; CDR2 reads YFSETQ. V dropped 0 bases and J dropped 1 base, with 10 bases sitting between them. The CDR3 region has the DNA TGCGCCAGCAGCTTGGCCGTGGGGCCCCAAGAGACCCAGTACTTC. Encoded protein: CASSLAVGPQETQYF.

In its sample, this clone was seen a few times. This chain connects TRBV2 to TRBJ1-2; possible D gene TRBD1, 6 bases. This CDR3 spans 16 amino acids. V gave up 2 bases and J gave up 4 bases, with 17 bases separating them. From germline, CDR1 is SNHLY and CDR2 FYNNEI. CDR3 nucleotide sequence: TGTGCCAGCAGTGAAATGCGGGGGGCGCTTCGCTATGGCTACACCTTC. Translated: CASSEMRGALRYGYTF.

The gene calls are TRBV2 and TRBJ1-1; possibly TRBD1 for D (5 bases). Germline CDR1 reads SNHLY; CDR2 reads FYNNEI. V lost 8 bases and J lost 1, with 14 bases in between. CDR3 length: 14 amino acids. The chain's CDR3 is CASGSGGSNTEAFF. The CDR3 DNA reads TGTGCCAGCGGGAGTGGGGGGTCGAACACTGAAGCTTTCTTT.

This clone was counted only a few times. The J gene is TRBJ1-4, the V gene TRBV27; 9 bases match TRBD1. The CDR3 runs 15 residues. Germline V lookup: CDR1 MNHEY, CDR2 SMNVEV (reference sequence). The ends lost 5 bases at V and 10 bases at J; junction bases unmatched: 11. This chain's CDR3 is CASSKTGGLVGKLFF. The CDR3 DNA is TGTGCCAGCAGTAAAACAGGGGGCTTAGTAGGAAAACTGTTTTTT.

This clone was detected a few times. The J gene is TRBJ2-7, the V gene TRBV6-1; D call uncertain. This CDR3 is 14 amino acids long. Deletions cut 4 bases from V and 0 bases from J, with 10 bases between. Germline CDR1 is MNHNS and CDR2 is SASEGT. In nucleotides, the CDR3 is TGTGCCAGCAGTGCTACGGGCCACTCCTACGAGCAGTACTTC. Amino acid sequence: CASSATGHSYEQYF.

J is TRBJ1-1 and V is TRBV5-1, with D perhaps TRBD1 (6 bases). Germline V gene lookup returns CDR1 SGHRS and CDR2 YFSETQ. The CDR3 has 15 residues. V lost 3 bases and J lost 1, with 13 bases in between. CDR3 loop: CASSSWTAKNTEAFF. CDR3 coding DNA: TGCGCCAGCAGCTCCTGGACAGCGAAGAACACTGAAGCTTTCTTT. The full variable domain, completed using reference TRBV5-1 and TRBJ1-1, is KAGVTQTPRYLIKTRGQQVTLSCSPISGHRSVSWYQQTPGQGLQFLFEYFSETQRNKGNFPGRFSGRQFSNSRSEMNVSTLELGDSALYLCASSSWTAKNTEAFFGQGTRLTVV.

The rearrangement uses TRBV6-5 and TRBJ2-7; 10 bases line up with TRBD1. Germline CDR1 MNHEY, CDR2 SVGAGI. The CDR3 runs to 14 residues. Trimming took 8 bases from V and 5 from J; bases not matched to a gene: 9. The CDR3 DNA is TGTGCCAGCGGATCGACAGGGGGCTCTGACGAGCAGTACTTC. It codes for CASGSTGGSDEQYF.

In its sample, this clone was seen once. The V call is TRBV5-5, the J call TRBJ1-3; 8 bases line up with TRBD1. CDR1 and CDR2 from the germline V gene are SGHKS and YYEKEE (reference sequence). The V segment lost 7 bases and the J segment 2 bases; nucleotides outside the gene matches: 5. This CDR3 spans 14 amino acids. CDR3 loop: CASGGQGAGNTIYF. The DNA for the CDR3 is TGTGCCAGCGGCGGACAGGGTGCTGGAAACACCATATATTTT.

The V and J genes are TRBV2 and TRBJ2-3; a weak D match, TRBD2 (6 bases). Germline V CDR1 and CDR2: SNHLY, FYNNEI. This CDR3 comprises 14 residues. Trimming cost V 3 bases and J 4 bases, with 11 bases left between them. Written as DNA, the CDR3 is TGTGCCAGCAGTGACGGGGGAACGGCAGATACGCAGTATTTT. It codes for CASSDGGTADTQYF.

The rearrangement joins TRBV5-4 to TRBJ1-1, with D perhaps matching TRBD1 (5 bases). Trimming stripped 5 bases from V and 7 bases from J, with 15 bases between. This CDR3 comprises 13 residues. Germline V gene sequence: CDR1 SGHNT, CDR2 YYREEE (reference sequence). The CDR3 region has the DNA TGTGCCAGCAGGGGGACCTGGACGAATGAAGCTTTCTTT. This codes for CASRGTWTNEAFF.

V gene TRBV4-1 combines with J gene TRBJ1-2; 9 nucleotides agree with TRBD1. The V and J ends lost 0 bases and 8 bases, in that order; junction bases with no gene match: 7. This CDR3 has 15 amino acids. Per germline, CDR1 MGHRA and CDR2 YSYEKL. The CDR3 coding sequence is TGCGCCAGCAGCCAAGACCGGGACAGGGAAAAGGGCTACACCTTC. Protein product: CASSQDRDREKGYTF.

The chain carries TRBV14 and TRBJ1-2, with D maybe TRBD1 (5 bases). V shed 1 base and J shed 8 bases, with 8 bases lying between them. Germline V lookup: CDR1 SGHDN, CDR2 FVKESK. This CDR3 has 12 residues. CDR3 DNA sequence: TGTGCCAGCAGCCAAGCCAGGGAGGGCTACACCTTC. Its protein is CASSQAREGYTF.

This chain uses TRBV4-3 with TRBJ2-7; 7 nucleotides agree with TRBD1. The CDR3 covers 16 residues. After removal of 3 bases from V and 3 bases from J, the junction contained 11 bases not matched to a gene. The germline V gene has CDR1 LGHNA and CDR2 YSLEER. The CDR3 is CASSHRSGTENYEQYF. The CDR3 nucleotides are TGCGCCAGCAGCCACCGGTCCGGGACAGAGAACTACGAGCAGTACTTC.

There are a few counts of this clone. The chain carries TRBV7-3 and TRBJ2-3; D is undetermined. From germline, CDR1 is SGHTA and CDR2 FQGTGA. This CDR3 region has 13 residues. V lost 4 bases and J lost 3, with 8 bases in between. The CDR3 nucleotides are TGTGCCAGCAGCTCCTGGGAAACAGATACGCAGTATTTT. Its protein is CASSSWETDTQYF.

This clone was seen a single time. This chain links TRBV27 with TRBJ1-3; D is ambiguous. Germline V lookup: CDR1 MNHEY, CDR2 SMNVEV (reference sequence). The CDR3 has 15 residues. The germline V and J ends were trimmed by 2 bases and 0 bases, with 8 bases remaining between them. The CDR3, as DNA: TGTGCCAGCAGTTTACAGGCCGGCTCTGGAAACACCATATATTTT. This sequence encodes CASSLQAGSGNTIYF.

This chain connects TRBV5-6 to TRBJ1-3, with TRBD1 identical over 11 bases. Germline CDR1 and CDR2: SGHDT and YYEEEE. This CDR3 spans 16 amino acids. The V gene end was trimmed by 3 bases and the J gene end by 1 base; junction bases not matched to a gene: 3. Here the CDR3 reads CASSWTGGASGNTIYF. In nucleotides, the CDR3 is TGTGCCAGCAGCTGGACAGGGGGCGCATCTGGAAACACCATATATTTT.

As for this clone: Other DNA sequences within the sample encode an identical CDR3. The rearrangement links TRBV19 to TRBJ1-3; D perhaps matches TRBD1 (6 bases). The ends were cut back, 5 bases at V and 0 bases at J, with 14 bases in the middle. Per the germline V gene, CDR1 is LNHDA and CDR2 is SQIVND (reference sequence). This CDR3 contains 16 residues. The CDR3 coding sequence is TGTGCCAGTAGTCCAAGGACAGCGCACTCTGGAAACACCATATATTTT. This gives the protein CASSPRTAHSGNTIYF.

This clone was picked up a small number of times. The V and J genes are TRBV30 and TRBJ1-1, with D uncertain. V lost 1 base and J 0 bases, leaving 12 bases between the germline ends. The germline gives CDR1 GTSNPN, CDR2 SVGIG (reference sequence). CDR3 length equals 15 residues. This chain's CDR3 is CAWSATNWVNTEAFF. Here the CDR3 DNA reads TGTGCCTGGAGTGCAACTAATTGGGTGAACACTGAAGCTTTCTTT.

V gene TRBV5-4 combines with J gene TRBJ1-6; D gene uncertain. The length of the CDR3 is 15 residues. Germline-derived CDR1 and CDR2 are SGHNT and YYREEE (reference sequence). The V end lost 0 bases, the J end lost 3 bases, and 7 bases lay between the germline ends. The CDR3 bases are TGTGCCAGCAGCTTGGATCAGGTCTATAATTCACCCCTCCACTTT. Its protein product is CASSLDQVYNSPLHF.

DNA for the CDR3: TGTGCCAGCAGTGAGTGGGGCTATGGCTACACCTTC. It is translated as CASSEWGYGYTF. This chain joins TRBV6-1 and TRBJ1-2; no definite D call. The germline gives CDR1 MNHNS, CDR2 SASEGT. This CDR3 region has 12 residues. With 3 bases removed from V and 4 bases from J, the gap between germline ends came to 6 bases.

This chain connects TRBV7-6 to TRBJ2-5; maybe TRBD1 (5 bases). Trimming removed 5 bases at V and 0 bases at J, with 7 bases between. Germline V gene data show CDR1 as SGHVS and CDR2 as FNYEAQ. This CDR3 spans 13 amino acids. The CDR3 nucleotides are TGTGCCAGCAGCAGGGGTCACCAAGAGACCCAGTACTTC. Amino acids: CASSRGHQETQYF.

The chain couples TRBV19 to TRBJ2-6, with D possibly being TRBD2 (5 bases). V was trimmed by 3 bases and J by 0 bases, leaving 12 bases between them. Germline values: CDR1 LNHDA, CDR2 SQIVND (reference sequence). The CDR3 contains 17 residues. CDR3 DNA sequence: TGTGCCAGTAGTATCAGGCTAACTAGCTCTGGGGCCAACGTCCTGACTTTC. Translating gives CASSIRLTSSGANVLTF.

The CDR3 DNA follows: TGTGCCTGGAGTCGGGTGGGCTCCTACGAGCAGTACTTC. Translating it yields CAWSRVGSYEQYF. This sequence joins TRBV30 and TRBJ2-7; D remains ambiguous. V was pared by 2 bases and J by 0 bases, with 8 bases between. Germline CDR1 and CDR2: GTSNPN and SVGIG (reference sequence). The CDR3 contains 13 residues.

The rearrangement uses TRBV5-1 and TRBJ1-2; D is unclear. This CDR3 is built from 14 residues. The germline V gene has CDR1 SGHRS and CDR2 YFSETQ. Trimming took 4 bases from V and 0 from J, leaving 10 bases between them. The CDR3: CASSPEGTNYGYTF. As DNA, the CDR3 is TGCGCCAGCAGCCCTGAGGGAACTAACTATGGCTACACCTTC.

V is TRBV28 and J is TRBJ1-5, with unresolved D. Germline loops: CDR1 MDHEN, CDR2 SYDVKM. The CDR3 totals 16 residues. V was cut by 3 bases and J by 0 bases, with 12 bases left in between. Here the CDR3 reads CASSFHQVLSNQPQHF. The CDR3, as DNA: TGTGCCAGCAGTTTTCACCAGGTCCTTAGCAATCAGCCCCAGCATTTT. Full variable domain (outside the CDR3, taken from reference TRBV28 and TRBJ1-5): DVKVTQSSRYLVKRTGEKVFLECVQDMDHENMFWYRQDPGLGLRLIYFSYDVKMKEKGDIPEGYSVSREKKERFSLILESASTNQTSMYLCASSFHQVLSNQPQHFGDGTRLSIL.

This chain links TRBV10-3 with TRBJ2-1, with D perhaps TRBD1 or TRBD2 (7 bases each). The CDR3 is 13 residues long. Germline CDR1 is ENHRY and CDR2 is SYGVKD. V shed 4 bases and J shed 7 bases, with 11 bases lying between them. In nucleotides, the CDR3 is TGTGCCATCAGTGCCCAGGGGGGGAATGAGCAGTTCTTC. As protein: CAISAQGGNEQFF.